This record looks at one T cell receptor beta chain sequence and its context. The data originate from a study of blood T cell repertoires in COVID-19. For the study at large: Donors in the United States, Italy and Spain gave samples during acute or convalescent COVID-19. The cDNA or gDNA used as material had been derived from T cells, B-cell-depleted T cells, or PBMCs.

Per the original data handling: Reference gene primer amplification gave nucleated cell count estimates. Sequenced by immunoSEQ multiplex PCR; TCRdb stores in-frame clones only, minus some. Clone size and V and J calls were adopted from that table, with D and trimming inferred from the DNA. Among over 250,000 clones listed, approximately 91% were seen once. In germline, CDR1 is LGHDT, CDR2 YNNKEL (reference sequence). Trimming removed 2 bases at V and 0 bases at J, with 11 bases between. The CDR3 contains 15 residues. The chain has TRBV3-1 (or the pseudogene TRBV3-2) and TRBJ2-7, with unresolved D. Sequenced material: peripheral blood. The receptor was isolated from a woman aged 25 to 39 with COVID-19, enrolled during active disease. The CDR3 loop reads CASSQRGSDSYEQYF. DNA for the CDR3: TGTGCCAGCAGCCAACGTGGCAGTGACTCCTACGAGCAGTACTTC.